These 7 T cell receptor beta chains originate from one sample sequenced in a study of blood T cell repertoires in COVID-19. Measured with immunoSEQ multiplex PCR; TCRdb has only the in-frame clones, and not every one. This table has 350,000 to 450,000 clones, roughly nine tenths appearing once. Input material: PBMCs or T cells enriched from blood (not recorded which). Receptors originate from a woman aged 35 to 49 who had been exposed to COVID-19.

This sequence joins TRBV6-5 and TRBJ1-2, with D maybe TRBD1 (6 bases). Trimming pared 7 bases from V and 3 bases from J, leaving 15 bases between. CDR3 size: 14 residues. Per germline, CDR1 MNHEY and CDR2 SVGAGI. The CDR3 sequence: CASITQGYHYGYTF. CDR3 nucleotide sequence: TGTGCCAGCATTACGCAGGGGTACCACTATGGCTACACCTTC.

This clone was detected only once. V usage is TRBV5-1 and J usage is TRBJ2-2; 7 nucleotides agree with TRBD1. Germline V CDR1 and CDR2: SGHRS, YFSETQ. There are 15 residues in the CDR3. V was pared by 5 bases and J by 6 bases, with 10 bases of the junction left unmatched. CDR3 region: CASSTGTVGAGELFF. The CDR3 region has the DNA TGCGCCAGCAGTACCGGGACAGTAGGTGCCGGGGAGCTGTTTTTT.

V usage is TRBV19 and J usage is TRBJ1-5, with TRBD1 as a possible D gene (5 bases). The V gene lost 3 bases and the J gene lost 3 bases, with 15 bases spanning the gap. Germline V CDR1 and CDR2: LNHDA, SQIVND (reference sequence). The CDR3 is 16 residues long. CDR3 sequence reads: CASSILSGGANQPQHF. The CDR3 bases are TGTGCCAGTAGTATCCTTTCAGGAGGGGCCAATCAGCCCCAGCATTTT.

This chain uses TRBV10-3 with TRBJ1-6; 7 positions agree with TRBD1. J was trimmed by 10 bases and V by 4 bases; bases with no gene match: 10. The CDR3 runs to 15 residues. CDR1 is ENHRY and CDR2 is SYGVKD in the germline V gene. CDR3 loop: CAISAGTALGSPLHF. The CDR3 coding sequence is TGTGCCATCAGTGCGGGGACAGCCTTAGGATCACCCCTCCACTTT.

The sample holds one count of this clone. This chain connects TRBV19 to TRBJ2-7; 11 nucleotides agree with TRBD2. Germline loops: CDR1 LNHDA, CDR2 SQIVND (reference sequence). CDR3 length: 16 amino acids. V shed 0 bases and J 0 bases; nucleotides not matched to a gene: 1. The CDR3, as DNA: TGTGCCAGTAGTATAGAGACTAGCGGGGTCTCCTACGAGCAGTACTTC. Residues: CASSIETSGVSYEQYF.

The chain recombines TRBV18 with TRBJ1-3, with D tentatively TRBD1 (6 bases). Germline CDR1 and CDR2: KGHSH and LQKENI. Trimming left V 3 bases short and J 4 bases short, with 16 bases between. This CDR3 is built from 16 residues. CDR3 protein: CASSPSTGFSGNTIYF. For the CDR3, the DNA is TGTGCCAGCTCACCTAGTACAGGGTTCTCCGGAAACACCATATATTTT.

This chain links TRBV2 with TRBJ1-1; 7 nucleotides align to TRBD1. The CDR3 loop spans 13 amino acids. Germline V lookup: CDR1 SNHLY, CDR2 FYNNEI. The J segment lost 0 bases and the V segment lost 6 bases, leaving 1 base of the junction unmatched. DNA for the CDR3: TGTGCCAGCAGCGGGACAGTGAACACTGAAGCTTTCTTT. Translated, it gives CASSGTVNTEAFF.